These 27 T cell receptor beta chains share one sample of origin, sequenced in a study of blood T cells in healthy people across ages. A second PCR of about 7 to 11 cycles used a sample-barcoded 5' primer and a J-beta primer mix. TCRdb re-derived calls from the 5' RACE reads in MiXCR, one entry per CDR3 protein. The sample includes some 1.5 million distinct CDR3 sequences, about 28% seen only once; the top ten take 6.5% to 8.5%. Sequencing was carried out using blood. The receptors shown here come from a woman in her thirties in good health.

In its sample, this clonotype was seen once. This rearrangement joins TRBV5-1 to TRBJ2-5; tentatively, D is TRBD1 (6 bases). This CDR3 has 15 amino acids. The V gene's germline CDR1 is SGHRS and CDR2 YFSETQ. V was shortened by 4 bases and J by 2 bases, with 15 bases between the two germline ends. The CDR3: CASSGNVGAQETQYF. For the CDR3, the DNA is TGCGCCAGCAGCGGAAACGTGGGGGCGCAAGAGACCCAGTACTTC.

The rearrangement links TRBV24-1 to TRBJ2-3; 8 bases map to TRBD2. This CDR3 is 13 amino acids long. The junction had 7 bases not matched to a gene; V was cut back by 9 bases and J by 6 bases. CDR1 is KGHDR, CDR2 SFDVKD, per germline. CDR3 DNA sequence: TGTGCCACCCAAAGCGGGAGAGGCGATACGCAGTATTTT. It specifies CATQSGRGDTQYF.

Turning to this clonotype: This likely comes from a read error, as the CDR3 has no conserved phenylalanine or tryptophan at its end. The chain recombines TRBV7-2 with TRBJ2-3, with D perhaps given as TRBD1 or TRBD2 (5 bases each). The V gene's germline CDR1 is SGHTA and CDR2 FQGNSA. There are 15 residues in the CDR3. Here the CDR3 DNA reads TGTGCCGGCAGCTTAGGGACGTATAGGGAAGATACGCAGTATGTT. Translation gives CAGSLGTYREDTQYV.

This clonotype was detected a few times. At one end, the junction sequence differs from germline, possibly due to a read error. This chain joins TRBV4-1 and TRBJ1-5; TRBD1 aligns across 9 bases. CDR1 is MGHRA, CDR2 YSYEKL, per germline. There are 16 residues in the CDR3. The CDR3 DNA sequence: TGCGCCAGCAGCCGCCCGGGACAGGGAAGCAATCAGCCCCGGCATTTT. This codes for CASSRPGQGSNQPRHF.

The chain joins TRBV4-1 to TRBJ2-1; TRBD2 matches 9 bases. Germline CDR1 MGHRA, CDR2 YSYEKL. CDR3 length: 17 residues. V lost 1 base to trimming and J lost 6 bases; unmatched junction nucleotides: 10. This CDR3 is CASSQGIAGVIFNEQFF. The CDR3 region has the DNA TGCGCCAGCAGCCAAGGGATAGCGGGAGTTATCTTCAATGAGCAGTTCTTC.

This clonotype was observed a handful of times. V gene TRBV20-1 combines with J gene TRBJ1-4, with 8 positions matching TRBD1. CDR3 length: 13 amino acids. In germline, CDR1 is DFQATT, CDR2 SNEGSKA (reference sequence). V lost 6 bases, J lost 8 bases, and 8 bases stayed unmatched. The CDR3 here is CSALRQGNEKLFF. In DNA, the CDR3 is TGCAGTGCCCTTCGACAGGGGAACGAAAAACTGTTTTTT.

The chain joins TRBV3-1 to TRBJ2-7; no clear D. The germline V and J ends were trimmed by 0 bases and 9 bases, with 9 bases remaining between them. The CDR3 is 12 residues long. Germline V gives CDR1 LGHDT, CDR2 YNNKEL (reference sequence). CDR3 DNA: TGTGCCAGCAGCCAAGAGATAGGAGTGCAGTACTTC. It translates to CASSQEIGVQYF.

This clonotype was picked up a small number of times. The chain links TRBV19 to TRBJ1-5; 7 positions agree with TRBD1. CDR1 and CDR2 from the germline V gene are LNHDA and SQIVND (reference sequence). The CDR3 is made up of 15 amino acids. V shed 5 bases, J shed 11 bases, and the junction held 15 bases outside the gene matches. The CDR3 coding sequence is TGTGCCAGTAGTCCGGCCGGGACAGAGGATAGGACCCAGCATTTT. It specifies CASSPAGTEDRTQHF. Full variable domain (rest looked up from reference TRBV19 and TRBJ1-5): DGGITQSPKYLFRKEGQNVTLSCEQNLNHDAMYWYRQDPGQGLRLIYYSQIVNDFQKGDIAEGYSVSREKKESFPLTVTSAQKNPTAFYLCASSPAGTEDRTQHFGDGTRLSIL.

This rearrangement joins TRBV29-1 to TRBJ1-1, with D unresolved. The CDR3 sequence is 15 residues long. Trimming removed 7 bases at V and 0 bases at J, with 18 bases between. CDR1 is SQVTM and CDR2 is ANQGSEA in the germline V gene. The CDR3 region has the DNA TGCAGCGCCTCCAGTGGGATGAGCTTGAACACTGAAGCTTTCTTT. It is translated as CSASSGMSLNTEAFF. Based on the CDR3 plus reference TRBV29-1 and TRBJ1-1, the full variable domain is SAVISQKPSRDICQRGTSLTIQCQVDSQVTMMFWYRQQPGQSLTLIATANQGSEATYESGFVIDKFPISRPNLTFSTLTVSNMSPEDSSIYLCSASSGMSLNTEAFFGQGTRLTVV.

The J gene is TRBJ2-3, the V gene TRBV5-4; 13 nucleotides align to TRBD2. The CDR3 extends over 17 amino acids. Germline V lookup: CDR1 SGHNT, CDR2 YYREEE (reference sequence). The junction had 9 bases not matched to a gene; V was cut back by 4 bases and J by 4 bases. The CDR3 DNA follows: TGTGCCAGCAGCAAACTAGCGGGGGGGCTCGGGGCAGATACGCAGTATTTT. It encodes CASSKLAGGLGADTQYF.

In this sample, this clonotype turned up a few times. The chain recombines TRBV7-2 with TRBJ1-2, with a tentative D call TRBD1 (5 bases). Germline values: CDR1 SGHTA, CDR2 FQGNSA. The V gene lost 1 base and the J gene lost 6 bases, with 12 bases spanning the gap. This CDR3 has 14 residues. The CDR3 DNA reads TGTGCCAGCAGCTTAGTGCGACGGGGCGATGGCTACACCTTC. Amino acid sequence: CASSLVRRGDGYTF.

In its sample, this clonotype was seen a few times. One end of the junction does not line up with germline, which may come from a read error. The chain employs TRBV11-2 and TRBJ2-7; 8 bases match TRBD1. The germline V gene has CDR1 SGHAT and CDR2 FQNNGV. This CDR3 is built from 16 residues. CDR3 amino acids: CTSREKTGVPLFEQYF. The CDR3 DNA is TGTACCAGCAGGGAGAAGACAGGGGTACCCCTTTTCGAGCAGTACTTC.

With regard to this clonotype: A read error may produce the germline difference seen at one junction end. CDR3 loop: CASSPPPGFGERFF. The CDR3 DNA is TGTGCCAGCAGTCCCCCCCCGGGGTTCGGGGAGCGGTTTTTT. The chain has TRBV6-2 or TRBV6-3 and TRBJ2-2, with D perhaps TRBD2 (5 bases). The CDR3 runs 14 residues. CDR1 MNHEY and CDR2 SVGEGT come from the germline V gene.

The chain has TRBV28 and TRBJ1-1; tentative D call: TRBD1 (6 bases). Between the trimmed V and J ends, which lost 6 bases and 4 bases, there was a span of 15 bases. The CDR3 is 14 residues long. Germline CDR1 is MDHEN and CDR2 is SYDVKM. Here the CDR3 reads CASRPVRGGTEAFF. CDR3 coding DNA: TGTGCCAGCAGGCCCGTTAGGGGGGGCACTGAAGCTTTCTTT.

This rearrangement joins TRBV4-3 to TRBJ2-5; 8 bases are shared with TRBD2. The DNA matches TRBJ2-7 better at its end, which makes the J call doubtful. From germline, CDR1 is LGHNA and CDR2 YSLEER. CDR3 size: 15 residues. DNA of the CDR3: TGCGCCAGCAGCCAAGGCGGGACTAGGTCTGGCGAGCAGTACTTC. Protein: CASSQGGTRSGEQYF.

Points on this clonotype: At one end the junction does not follow the germline gene, possibly because of a read error. The chain combines TRBV4-1 with TRBJ1-2; TRBD1 matches 8 bases. CDR3 length equals 16 residues. From germline, CDR1 is MGHRA and CDR2 YSYEKL. CDR3 in DNA: TGCGCCAACAGCCAAGACCCCCCAGGGGGCAACTATGGCTACACCTTC. Translation: CANSQDPPGGNYGYTF.

The CDR3 is CSATRPQHEQFF. In DNA, the CDR3 is TGCAGTGCAACTCGACCCCAGCATGAGCAGTTCTTC. The V gene is TRBV20-1, the J gene TRBJ2-1; D unresolved. The CDR3 loop spans 12 amino acids. Looked up from germline, CDR1 is DFQATT and CDR2 is SNEGSKA (reference sequence). V was trimmed by 6 bases and J by 8 bases, leaving 14 bases between them.

For this clonotype: One end of the junction does not line up with germline, which may come from a read error. The chain is built from TRBV5-5 and TRBJ1-5; TRBD1 matches at 7 bases. The CDR3 is 15 residues long. Germline V lookup: CDR1 SGHKS, CDR2 YYEKEE (reference sequence). CDR3: CAGSLATGYGQPQHF. The DNA for the CDR3 is TGTGCCGGCAGCTTGGCGACAGGGTACGGACAGCCCCAGCATTTT.

The rearrangement joins TRBV7-9 to TRBJ2-3, with D possibly TRBD2 on 6 matching bases. The length of the CDR3 is 14 residues. The germline V gene encodes CDR1 SEHNR and CDR2 FQNEAQ (reference sequence). The V end was cut by 5 bases, the J end by 2 bases, with 11 bases between. The CDR3 DNA follows: TGTGCCAGCAGCCGAGCGGACTACACAGATACGCAGTATTTT. Translated: CASSRADYTDTQYF.

In this sample, this clonotype turned up many times. V is TRBV30 and J is TRBJ2-7, with D unresolved. V was cut by 0 bases and J by 4 bases, with 4 bases left in between. Germline CDR1 GTSNPN, CDR2 SVGIG (reference sequence). The CDR3 is 11 amino acids. The CDR3 sequence is CAWSVGYEQYF. Written as DNA, the CDR3 is TGTGCCTGGAGTGTAGGGTACGAGCAGTACTTC.

As for this clonotype: The junction does not match germline at one end; this may be a read error. The rearrangement links TRBV7-3 to TRBJ1-1, with TRBD1 identical over 7 bases. Germline lookup yields CDR1 SGHTA and CDR2 FQGTGA. The CDR3 sequence is 14 residues long. In nucleotides, the CDR3 is TGTTCCAGCAGCCCCGGGACAGAGAACACTGAAGCTTTCTTT. This codes for CSSSPGTENTEAFF.

This clonotype was detected many times. This chain uses TRBV6-5 with TRBJ2-6; D not certain. This CDR3 has 13 amino acids. Trimming left V 10 bases short and J 1 base short, with 8 bases between. Germline CDR1 MNHEY, CDR2 SVGAGI. The CDR3 sequence is CATLASGANVLTF. The CDR3 bases are TGTGCCACCCTTGCGTCTGGGGCCAACGTCCTGACTTTC.

Concerning this clonotype: One end of the junction is discordant with germline, which a read error may explain. The chain couples TRBV5-4 to TRBJ2-5; D perhaps matches TRBD1 (6 bases). The CDR3 loop spans 14 amino acids. CDR1 and CDR2 from the germline V gene are SGHNT and YYREEE (reference sequence). The CDR3 region has the DNA TGTGCCTGCAGCGGTTCACAGGGTATACAGACCCAGTACTTC. Its translation: CACSGSQGIQTQYF. The full variable domain, with the rest looked up from reference TRBV5-4 and TRBJ2-5, is ETGVTQSPTHLIKTRGQQVTLRCSSQSGHNTVSWYQQALGQGPQFIFQYYREEENGRGNFPPRFSGLQFPNYSSELNVNALELDDSALYLCACSGSQGIQTQYFGPGTRLLVL.

The sample holds many counts of this clonotype. J is TRBJ2-1 and V is TRBV12-3 or TRBV12-4, with TRBD2 matching over 14 bases. This CDR3 contains 14 residues. With 6 bases clipped from V and 6 bases from J, the junction kept 1 base outside the gene matches. CDR3 residues: CASSGTSGGNEQFF. CDR3 in DNA: TGTGCCAGCAGCGGGACTAGCGGGGGCAATGAGCAGTTCTTC.

Remarks on this clonotype: Because the CDR3 is missing its conserved closing phenylalanine or tryptophan, this is likely a read error. This sequence joins TRBV29-1 and TRBJ1-1; a possible D gene is TRBD1 (6 bases). CDR1 SQVTM and CDR2 ANQGSEA come from the germline V gene. The CDR3 is made up of 12 amino acids. V was trimmed by 7 bases and J by 2 bases, leaving 11 bases between them. This chain's CDR3 is CSGTGYNTEAFV. The CDR3, as DNA: TGCAGCGGCACAGGGTATAACACTGAAGCTTTCGTT.

On this clonotype: Since a much larger clone is just one base distant, this may be a read error. The chain joins TRBV20-1 to TRBJ2-7; 7 bases fit TRBD1. Germline V gene data show CDR1 as DFQATT and CDR2 as SNEGSKA (reference sequence). This CDR3 has 12 amino acids. The CDR3 bases are TGCAGGGCTAGGGACAGCTCCTGGGAGCAGTACTTC. Protein sequence: CRARDSSWEQYF.

The chain is built from TRBV5-1 and TRBJ2-1; 9 bases agree with TRBD2. Germline V CDR1 and CDR2: SGHRS, YFSETQ. The CDR3 has 15 amino acids. V was pared by 3 bases and J by 9 bases, with 10 bases of the junction left unmatched. Here the CDR3 reads CASSSGPAGGSEQFF. Here the CDR3 DNA reads TGCGCCAGCAGCTCCGGTCCAGCGGGGGGTAGTGAGCAGTTCTTC.